These 13 T cell receptor beta chains originate from one sample sequenced in a study of shared clonotypes between healthy human individuals. TCRdb keeps only in-frame clones here, not all; method: immunoSEQ multiplex PCR. The sample includes hundreds of thousands of clones, approximately 96% of them seen just once. Naive-designated CD8 cells lacked CD45RO, were positively enriched for CCR7, and omitted terminally differentiated effector memory CD45RA+ cells. Sequenced material: naive CD8+ T cells sorted from blood. These receptors came from a woman aged 30 to 39 in good health.

The chain has TRBV27 and TRBJ2-5, with D possibly matching TRBD1 (8 bases). V gave up 6 bases and J gave up 7 bases, with 15 bases separating them. Germline V gives CDR1 MNHEY, CDR2 SMNVEV (reference sequence). CDR3 length equals 13 residues. As DNA, the CDR3 is TGTGCCAGCAGGGGGGGGACAGGAGGGACCCAGTACTTC. This gives the protein CASRGGTGGTQYF.

A remark on this clone: The same CDR3 also results from other DNA sequences found in this sample. This rearrangement joins TRBV5-1 to TRBJ2-7; TRBD2 matches 10 bases. Germline loops: CDR1 SGHRS, CDR2 YFSETQ. The V segment lost 2 bases and the J segment 1 base; nucleotides outside the gene matches: 0. The length of the CDR3 is 14 residues. As DNA, the CDR3 is TGCGCCAGCAGCTTAGCGGGAGGGTCCTACGAGCAGTACTTC. Amino acids: CASSLAGGSYEQYF.

The gene calls are TRBV2 and TRBJ2-7; TRBD1 matches 7 bases. The CDR3 has 14 residues. Per the germline V gene, CDR1 is SNHLY and CDR2 is FYNNEI. Trimming removed 7 bases from V and 7 bases from J; junction bases left unmatched: 13. The CDR3 is CASIFRQGLWEQYF. The CDR3 DNA sequence: TGTGCCAGCATCTTCAGACAGGGCCTGTGGGAGCAGTACTTC.

This clone came up once. The V call is TRBV7-3, the J call TRBJ1-2, with D possibly TRBD1 on 6 matching bases. CDR1 SGHTA and CDR2 FQGTGA come from the germline V gene. The CDR3 is made up of 16 amino acids. Trimming took 5 bases from V and 1 from J, leaving 17 bases between them. CDR3 sequence reads: CASSPRTVENNYGYTF. CDR3 DNA sequence: TGTGCCAGCAGCCCGAGGACAGTAGAAAATAACTATGGCTACACCTTC.

There are a few counts of this clone. The chain recombines TRBV30 with TRBJ1-1; D may be TRBD1 (6 bases). The V gene lost 4 bases and the J gene lost 5 bases, with 14 bases spanning the gap. The germline gives CDR1 GTSNPN, CDR2 SVGIG (reference sequence). The CDR3 totals 13 residues. The CDR3 nucleotides read TGTGCCTGGACCACAACAGGGTCAACTGAAGCTTTCTTT. This codes for CAWTTTGSTEAFF.

The genes are TRBV28 and TRBJ1-1; weak D call: TRBD1 (5 bases). V dropped 6 bases and J dropped 1 base, with 24 bases sitting between them. The germline gives CDR1 MDHEN, CDR2 SYDVKM. This CDR3 has 18 amino acids. The CDR3 DNA sequence: TGTGCCAGCAGCCTAAGGCAGGGCTTGGGGTTGAAGAACACTGAAGCTTTCTTT. Its translation is CASSLRQGLGLKNTEAFF.

The V and J genes are TRBV7-9 and TRBJ2-5, with 14 bases lining up with TRBD2. The J call may be mistaken, given a closer DNA end match to TRBJ2-7. CDR3 size: 18 residues. Germline CDR1 and CDR2: SEHNR and FQNEAQ (reference sequence). The CDR3: CASSPSRGLAGDRSEQYF. In nucleotides, the CDR3 is TGTGCCAGCAGCCCATCCAGGGGACTAGCGGGAGACCGGTCCGAGCAGTACTTC.

The rearrangement uses TRBV7-9 and TRBJ1-4; D may be TRBD1 (6 bases). V lost 5 bases and J 0 bases, leaving 19 bases between the germline ends. This CDR3 contains 18 residues. Germline assignment: CDR1 SEHNR and CDR2 FQNEAQ (reference sequence). The CDR3 loop reads CASSTTPRDITTNEKLFF. Written as DNA, the CDR3 is TGTGCCAGCAGCACCACGCCCCGGGACATAACAACTAATGAAAAACTGTTTTTT.

The rearrangement links TRBV4-2 to TRBJ2-7; 7 bases agree with TRBD2. The germline CDR1 and CDR2 sequences are LGHNA and YNFKEQ. The CDR3 extends over 14 amino acids. V lost 0 bases and J lost 5; bases outside the gene matches: 4. CDR3 amino acids: CASSQDLGGNEQYF. CDR3 DNA sequence: TGTGCCAGCAGCCAAGATTTGGGGGGGAACGAGCAGTACTTC.

In regard to this clone: This same CDR3 is encoded by further DNA sequences in the sample. This chain joins TRBV27 and TRBJ2-1, with D uncertain. The V end was cut by 5 bases, the J end by 7 bases, with 9 bases between. Germline-derived CDR1 and CDR2 are MNHEY and SMNVEV (reference sequence). CDR3 length: 12 residues. The CDR3 region has the DNA TGTGCCAGCAGTCTTGGCGGAAATGAGCAGTTCTTC. Amino acid sequence: CASSLGGNEQFF.

Worth noting for this clone: No conserved phenylalanine or tryptophan ends this CDR3, so it is likely a read error. This chain connects TRBV14 to TRBJ2-7; tentatively, D is TRBD1 or TRBD2 (5 bases each). Trimming left V 2 bases short and J 3 bases short, with 8 bases between. Germline CDR1 is SGHDN and CDR2 is FVKESK. There are 13 residues in the CDR3. In DNA form, the CDR3 reads TGTGCCAGCAGCCAATGGGGGATCTACGAGCAGTACCTC. Its protein is CASSQWGIYEQYL.

V and J are TRBV7-8 and TRBJ2-2; D not certain. CDR1 is SGHVS and CDR2 is FQNEAQ in the germline V gene. The CDR3 is 15 residues long. V gave up 5 bases and J gave up 5 bases, with 15 bases separating them. The CDR3 is CASSPWTEGTGELFF. The DNA of the CDR3 is TGTGCCAGCAGCCCCTGGACCGAAGGGACCGGGGAGCTGTTTTTT.

J is TRBJ2-1 and V is TRBV7-9, with D possibly matching TRBD2 (5 bases). CDR1 SEHNR and CDR2 FQNEAQ come from the germline V gene (reference sequence). Trimming pared 5 bases from V and 5 bases from J, leaving 16 bases between. The CDR3 runs to 15 residues. The CDR3 is CASSPTSGGHNEQFF. Written as DNA, the CDR3 is TGTGCCAGCAGCCCGACCAGCGGCGGGCACAATGAGCAGTTCTTC.